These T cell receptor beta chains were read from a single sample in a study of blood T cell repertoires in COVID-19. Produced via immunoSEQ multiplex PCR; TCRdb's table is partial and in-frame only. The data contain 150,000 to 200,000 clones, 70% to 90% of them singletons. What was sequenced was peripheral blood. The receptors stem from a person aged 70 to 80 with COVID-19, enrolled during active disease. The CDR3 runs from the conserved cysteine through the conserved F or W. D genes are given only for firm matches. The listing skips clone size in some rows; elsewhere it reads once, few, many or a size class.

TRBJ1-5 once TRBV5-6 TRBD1 CASSFGTGEYQPQHF TGTGCCAGCAGCTTCGGTACAGGGGAGTATCAGCCCCAGCATTTT
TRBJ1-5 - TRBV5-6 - CASTWGGSGPQHF TGTGCCAGCACCTGGGGAGGGTCGGGGCCCCAGCATTTT
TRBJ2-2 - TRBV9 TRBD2 CASSVEAGGNTGELFF TGTGCCAGCAGCGTAGAAGCGGGGGGAAACACCGGGGAGCTGTTTTTT
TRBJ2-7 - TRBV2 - CASSERQVLRTGIEQYF TGTGCCAGCAGTGAAAGACAGGTGCTCCGAACGGGAATCGAGCAGTACTTC
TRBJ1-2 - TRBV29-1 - CSVEEIGRGGYTF TGCAGCGTTGAAGAAATAGGCAGGGGTGGCTACACCTTC
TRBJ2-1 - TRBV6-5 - CASSNSADPAYNEQFF TGTGCCAGCAGTAACTCGGCGGATCCAGCCTACAATGAGCAGTTCTTC
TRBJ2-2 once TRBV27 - CASTLKAAPNTGELFF TGTGCCAGCACCCTCAAAGCCGCTCCGAACACCGGGGAGCTGTTTTTT
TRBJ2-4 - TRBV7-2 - CASSSSGPRALNIQYF TGTGCCAGCAGCTCCAGCGGGCCTAGGGCCTTAAACATTCAGTACTTC
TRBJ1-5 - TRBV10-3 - CAISATNQPQHF TGTGCCATCAGTGCGACAAACCAGCCCCAGCATTTT
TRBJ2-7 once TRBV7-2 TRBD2 CASSPTSGGYEQYF TGTGCCAGCAGCCCTACTAGCGGGGGATACGAGCAGTACTTC
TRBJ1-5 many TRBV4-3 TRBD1 CASSQEKGAINQPQHF TGCGCCAGCAGCCAAGAAAAGGGGGCGATCAATCAGCCCCAGCATTTT
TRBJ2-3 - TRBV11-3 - CASSLRPGFNTDTQYF TGTGCCAGCAGCTTACGCCCAGGCTTTAACACAGATACGCAGTATTTT
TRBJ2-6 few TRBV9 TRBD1 CASTTGTASSGANVLTF TGTGCCAGCACCACAGGGACAGCGAGCTCTGGGGCCAACGTCCTGACTTTC
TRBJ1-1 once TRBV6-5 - CASSRQNTEAFF TGTGCCAGCAGTCGACAGAACACTGAAGCTTTCTTT
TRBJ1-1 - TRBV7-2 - CASHRVVGNTEAFF TGTGCCAGCCACAGGGTGGTGGGGAACACTGAAGCTTTCTTT
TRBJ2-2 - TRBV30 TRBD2 CAWSSRGVGELFF TGTGCCTGGAGTTCCCGGGGGGTCGGGGAGCTGTTTTTT
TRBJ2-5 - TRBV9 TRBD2 CASSLSSGGVETQYF TGTGCCAGCAGCCTCAGTAGCGGGGGGGTGGAGACCCAGTACTTC
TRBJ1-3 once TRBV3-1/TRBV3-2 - CASSQLPSSGNTIYF TGTGCCAGCAGCCAACTCCCGAGCTCTGGAAACACCATATATTTT
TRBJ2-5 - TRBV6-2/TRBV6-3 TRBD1 CASSLGQGAARGETQYF TGTGCCAGCAGCCTAGGACAGGGGGCGGCAAGGGGTGAGACCCAGTACTTC
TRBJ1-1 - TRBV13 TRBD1 CASSQKPKIPTGGHTEAFF TGTGCCAGCAGCCAGAAACCCAAAATACCGACAGGGGGTCACACTGAAGCTTTCTTT
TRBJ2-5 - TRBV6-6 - CASSGTGVAETQYF TGTGCCAGCAGTGGAACGGGGGTGGCGGAGACCCAGTACTTC
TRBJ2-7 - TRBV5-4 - CASSRENYEQYF TGTGCCAGCAGCCGAGAGAACTACGAGCAGTACTTC
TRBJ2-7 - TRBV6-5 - CASSSTGTPYEQYF TGTGCCAGCAGTTCGACCGGGACACCCTACGAGCAGTACTTC
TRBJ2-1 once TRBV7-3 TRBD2 CASSSGTSGAYNEQFF TGTGCCAGCAGCTCAGGGACTAGCGGGGCCTACAATGAGCAGTTCTTC
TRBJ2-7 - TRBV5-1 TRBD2 CASSFRLGLAGAKYF TGCGCCAGCAGCTTCCGATTGGGGCTAGCGGGAGCGAAGTACTTC